Below, 5 T cell receptor beta chains from the same sample are listed, as sequenced in a study of CD8 T cells in ankylosing spondylitis. Study findings and constraints: Seemingly characteristic of ankylosing spondylitis blood was a TCR beta motif consisting of roughly 8 highly homologous variants.

Each CDR3 protein is one row after TCRdb ran MiXCR on the 5' RACE reads. There are roughly 470,000 distinct CDR3 sequences in the sample; 25% to 30% occur only once, and 0.85% to 1% lies in the top ten. These receptors are not linked to any known antigen. The specimen sequenced was blood, either unsorted or a sorted T cell fraction (not recorded which). The receptor source for this set is a male donor with ankylosing spondylitis.

This clonotype has only a few counts. The V call is TRBV5-1, the J call TRBJ2-1; 8 nucleotides agree with TRBD2. This CDR3 spans 14 amino acids. With V trimmed by 3 bases and J by 4 bases, 3 bases remained unmatched. Germline V lookup: CDR1 SGHRS, CDR2 YFSETQ. CDR3 in DNA: TGCGCCAGCAGCTCGGGGGGGGTTTACAATGAGCAGTTCTTC. It is translated as CASSSGGVYNEQFF.

This chain connects TRBV6-5 to TRBJ1-5, with D possibly matching TRBD1 (6 bases). The CDR3 loop spans 14 amino acids. The ends were cut back, 4 bases at V and 5 bases at J, with 12 bases in the middle. Germline values: CDR1 MNHEY, CDR2 SVGAGI. As DNA, the CDR3 is TGTGCCAGCAGTTCTACAGGGTTGGATCAGCCCCAGCATTTT. It encodes CASSSTGLDQPQHF.

This sequence joins TRBV3-1 and TRBJ2-1; weak D call: TRBD1 (6 bases). Germline values: CDR1 LGHDT, CDR2 YNNKEL (reference sequence). The V end was cut by 2 bases, the J end by 10 bases, with 18 bases between. The CDR3 has 15 amino acids. The CDR3 region is CASSQSGAHLGEQFF. The DNA of the CDR3 is TGTGCCAGCAGCCAATCAGGGGCGCATTTAGGAGAGCAGTTCTTC.

This clonotype was counted at least ten times. The chain employs TRBV12-3 or TRBV12-4 and TRBJ1-3; possible D gene TRBD1, 6 bases. This CDR3 contains 16 residues. V dropped 6 bases and J dropped 0 bases, with 15 bases sitting between them. The CDR3 bases are TGTGCCAGCAGCCCCAGGGGAGGCCTCTCTGGAAACACCATATATTTT. As protein: CASSPRGGLSGNTIYF.

This clonotype was counted a few times. The rearrangement joins TRBV19 to TRBJ1-4; no clear D. The CDR3 contains 16 residues. The germline V gene encodes CDR1 LNHDA and CDR2 SQIVND (reference sequence). Trimming shortened V by 5 bases and J by 5 bases, and 18 bases separated the two germline ends. The CDR3 loop is CASSPIDGEGNEKLFF. The CDR3 bases are TGTGCCAGTAGTCCTATTGACGGGGAAGGGAATGAAAAACTGTTTTTT.